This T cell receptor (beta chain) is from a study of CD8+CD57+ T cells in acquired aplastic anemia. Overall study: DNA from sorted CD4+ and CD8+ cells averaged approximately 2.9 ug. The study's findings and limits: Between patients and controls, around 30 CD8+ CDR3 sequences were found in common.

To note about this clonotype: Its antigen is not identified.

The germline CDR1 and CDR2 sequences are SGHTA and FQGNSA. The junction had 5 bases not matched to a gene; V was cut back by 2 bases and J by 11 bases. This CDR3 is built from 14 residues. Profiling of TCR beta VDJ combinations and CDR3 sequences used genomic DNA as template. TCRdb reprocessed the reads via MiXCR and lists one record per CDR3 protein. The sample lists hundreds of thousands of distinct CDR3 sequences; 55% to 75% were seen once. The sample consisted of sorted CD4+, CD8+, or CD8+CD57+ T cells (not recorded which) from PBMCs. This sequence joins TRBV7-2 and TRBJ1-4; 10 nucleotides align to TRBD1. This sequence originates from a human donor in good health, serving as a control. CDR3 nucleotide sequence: TGTGCCAGCAGCTTACAGACAGGGGGCGATAAACTGTTTTTT. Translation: CASSLQTGGDKLFF.